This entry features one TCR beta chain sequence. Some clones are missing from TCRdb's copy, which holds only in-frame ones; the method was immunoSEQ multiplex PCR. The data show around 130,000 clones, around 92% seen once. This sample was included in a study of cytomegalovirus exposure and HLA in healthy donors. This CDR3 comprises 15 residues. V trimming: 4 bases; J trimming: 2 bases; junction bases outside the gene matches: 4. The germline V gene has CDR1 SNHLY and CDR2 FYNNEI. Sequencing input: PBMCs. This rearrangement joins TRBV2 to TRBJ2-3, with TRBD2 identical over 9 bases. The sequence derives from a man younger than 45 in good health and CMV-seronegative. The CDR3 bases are TGTGCCAGCAGTGGGACTAGCGTTTCCACAGATACGCAGTATTTT. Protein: CASSGTSVSTDTQYF.